The clone carrying this T cell receptor (beta chain) was counted only a few times. The antigen remains unidentified. The data were obtained in a study of cytomegalovirus exposure and HLA in healthy donors. Per the germline V gene, CDR1 is SGHTA and CDR2 is FQGNSA. This CDR3 is 15 amino acids long. Between the trimmed V and J ends, which lost 1 base and 3 bases, there was a span of 11 bases. PCR used 60 Vbeta primers and 13 Jbeta primers. Using immunoSEQ multiplex PCR, the repertoire was profiled, and TCRdb retains in-frame clones only, with some absent. This table holds around 120,000 clones, 79% found once. Overall study results and limits: A later analysis showed HLA-associated TCR beta chains outstripping equally common others in clonal expansion. Later findings reportedly placed an Asian-associated ancestry cluster below the 666-donor mean for N-insertions.

Sequences were obtained from PBMCs. The rearrangement uses TRBV7-2 and TRBJ2-3, with D possibly TRBD1 on 6 matching bases. The clonotype was recovered from a young man in good health and CMV-seropositive. CDR3 loop: CASSLGPGQTDTQYF. The DNA for the CDR3 is TGTGCCAGCAGCTTAGGCCCGGGACAAACAGATACGCAGTATTTT.